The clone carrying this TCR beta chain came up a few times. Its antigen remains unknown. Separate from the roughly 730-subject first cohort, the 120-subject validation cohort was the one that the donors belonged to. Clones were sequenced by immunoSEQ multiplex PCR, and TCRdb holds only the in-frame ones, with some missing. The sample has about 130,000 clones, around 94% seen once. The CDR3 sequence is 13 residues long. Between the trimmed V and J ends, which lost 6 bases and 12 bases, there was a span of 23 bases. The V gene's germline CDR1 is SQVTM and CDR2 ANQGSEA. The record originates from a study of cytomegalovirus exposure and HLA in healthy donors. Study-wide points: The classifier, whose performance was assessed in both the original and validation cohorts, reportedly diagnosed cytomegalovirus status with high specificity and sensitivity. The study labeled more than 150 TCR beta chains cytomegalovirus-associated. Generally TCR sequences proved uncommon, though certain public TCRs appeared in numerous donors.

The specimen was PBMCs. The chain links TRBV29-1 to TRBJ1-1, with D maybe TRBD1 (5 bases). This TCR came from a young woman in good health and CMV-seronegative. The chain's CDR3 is CSVCLAGVGVTFF. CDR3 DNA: TGCAGCGTCTGTTTGGCGGGGGTGGGAGTAACTTTCTTT.